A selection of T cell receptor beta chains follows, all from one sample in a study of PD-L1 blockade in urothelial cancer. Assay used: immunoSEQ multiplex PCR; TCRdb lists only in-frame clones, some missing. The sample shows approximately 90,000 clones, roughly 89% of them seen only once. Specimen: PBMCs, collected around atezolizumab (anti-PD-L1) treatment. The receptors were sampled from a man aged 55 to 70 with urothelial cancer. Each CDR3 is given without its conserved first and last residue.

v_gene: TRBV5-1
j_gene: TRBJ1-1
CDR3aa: ASSLVGGRNTEAF

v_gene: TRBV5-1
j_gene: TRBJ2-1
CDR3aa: ASSLVTGAPYNEQF

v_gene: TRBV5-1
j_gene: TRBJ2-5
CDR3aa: ASSLAASGQETQY

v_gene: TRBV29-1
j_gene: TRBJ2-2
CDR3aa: SGSRGFGTGELF

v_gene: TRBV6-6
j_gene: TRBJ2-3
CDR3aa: ASSYGTQMDTQY

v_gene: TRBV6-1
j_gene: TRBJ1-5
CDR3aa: ASSEALRVTDSNQPQH

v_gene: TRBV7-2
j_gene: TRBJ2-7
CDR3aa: ASSFPDIREQY

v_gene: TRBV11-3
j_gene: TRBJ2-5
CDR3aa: ASSPTGRETQY

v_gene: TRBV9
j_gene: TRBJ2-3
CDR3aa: ASSDPGSLADTQY

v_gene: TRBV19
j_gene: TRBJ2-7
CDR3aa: ASSTLTGGEQY

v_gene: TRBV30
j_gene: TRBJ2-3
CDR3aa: ACGGRGTDTQY

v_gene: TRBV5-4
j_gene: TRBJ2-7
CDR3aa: ASSWTGGEQY

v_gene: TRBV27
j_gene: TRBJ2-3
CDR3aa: ASSSGLATDTQY

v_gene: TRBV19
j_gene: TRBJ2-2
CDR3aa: ASSIVSVMNTGELF

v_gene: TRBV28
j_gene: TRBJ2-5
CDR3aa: ASSLRDRAQETQY

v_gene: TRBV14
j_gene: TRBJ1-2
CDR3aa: ASSQGAGIFGYT

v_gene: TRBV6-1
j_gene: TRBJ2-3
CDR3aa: ASSVWGQGADTQY

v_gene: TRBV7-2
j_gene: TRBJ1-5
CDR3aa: ASSDRTGGSNQPQH

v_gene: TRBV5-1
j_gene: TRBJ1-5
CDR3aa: ASSLGGTDNQH

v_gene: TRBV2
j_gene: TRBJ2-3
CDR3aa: ASSERTGGDTDTQY

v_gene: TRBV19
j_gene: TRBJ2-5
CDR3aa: ASRRGIQEWETQY

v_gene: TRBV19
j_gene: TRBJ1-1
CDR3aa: ASSILAAYRGKGAF

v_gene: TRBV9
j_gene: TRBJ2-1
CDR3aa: ASSVGMEGVYNEQF

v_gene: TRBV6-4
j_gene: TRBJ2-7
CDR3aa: ASSYRGNEYEQY

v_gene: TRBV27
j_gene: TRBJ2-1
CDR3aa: ASSTAYEQF

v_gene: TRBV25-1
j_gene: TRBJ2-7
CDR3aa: ASSDSVAGVYEQY

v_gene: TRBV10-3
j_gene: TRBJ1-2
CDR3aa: AISEGQGQFYGYT

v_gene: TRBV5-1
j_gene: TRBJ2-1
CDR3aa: ASSLPYNEQF

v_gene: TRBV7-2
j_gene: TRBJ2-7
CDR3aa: ASSFSWYEQY

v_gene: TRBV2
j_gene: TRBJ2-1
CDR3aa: ASSRDYYNEQF

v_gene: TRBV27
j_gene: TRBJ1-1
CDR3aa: ASSSGGFPNTEAF

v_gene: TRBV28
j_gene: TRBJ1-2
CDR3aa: ASGTYGYT

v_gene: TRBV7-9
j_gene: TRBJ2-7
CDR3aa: ASSLVFDRGPTYEQY

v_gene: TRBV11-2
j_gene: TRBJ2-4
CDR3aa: ASSLGGTESNIQY

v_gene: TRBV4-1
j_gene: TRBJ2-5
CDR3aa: ASSQVGTRGQETQY

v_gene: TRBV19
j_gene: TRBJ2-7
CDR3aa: ASSAGLAAEQY

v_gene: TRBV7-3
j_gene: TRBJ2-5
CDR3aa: ASSLTGGRETQY

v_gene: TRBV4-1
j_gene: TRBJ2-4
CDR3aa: ASSPSWTGAVENIQY

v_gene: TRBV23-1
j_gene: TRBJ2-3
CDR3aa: ASSRLGEYLRDTQY

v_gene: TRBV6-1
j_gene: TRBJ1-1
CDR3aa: ASRGTDLPRAF

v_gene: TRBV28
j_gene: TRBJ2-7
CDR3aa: ASSPAGLAGGSLGEQY

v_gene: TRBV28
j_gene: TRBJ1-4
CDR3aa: ASSLWISGRHQGADEKLF

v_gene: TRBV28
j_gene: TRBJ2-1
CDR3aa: ASRGGGGGSYNEQF

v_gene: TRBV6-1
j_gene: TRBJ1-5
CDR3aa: ASSLSTDSNQPQH

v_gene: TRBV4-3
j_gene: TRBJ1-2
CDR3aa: ASSQERTGSIYGYT

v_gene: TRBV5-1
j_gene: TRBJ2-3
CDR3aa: ASSLAERTDTQY

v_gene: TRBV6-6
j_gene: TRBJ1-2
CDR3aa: ASREEGAPFYGYT

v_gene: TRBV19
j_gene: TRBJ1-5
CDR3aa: ASKGRTVNQPQH

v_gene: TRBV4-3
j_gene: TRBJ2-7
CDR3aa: ASSQESGYEQY

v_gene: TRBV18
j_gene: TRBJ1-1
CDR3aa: ASSPVFRTGGATEAF

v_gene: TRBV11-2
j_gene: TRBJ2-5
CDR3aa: ASSSGVRWEGWQETQY

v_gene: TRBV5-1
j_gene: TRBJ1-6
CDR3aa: ASSLEPTGNGSPLH

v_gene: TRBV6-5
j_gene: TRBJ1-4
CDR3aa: ASNSRRAGSEKLF

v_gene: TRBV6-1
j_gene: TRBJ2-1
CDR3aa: ASSEVMGSGQREKF

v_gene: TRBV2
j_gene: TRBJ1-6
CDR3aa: ASGPIFRQRYNSPLH

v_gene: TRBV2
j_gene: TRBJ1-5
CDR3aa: ASSRTGGSNQPQH

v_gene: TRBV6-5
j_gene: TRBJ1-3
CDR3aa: ATTGTASGNTIY

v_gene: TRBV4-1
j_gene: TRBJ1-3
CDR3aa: ASSQYTGGSVNTIY